This T cell receptor beta chain is from a study of cytotoxic CD8 clonotypes in ibrutinib-treated CLL (dated by TCRdb to about 2021). For the study in its entirety: The cohort had ten to twelve relapsed/refractory and more than 14 treatment-naive patients; fewer than 18 were IGHV unmutated. On average, each sample yielded about 260,000 productive templates and about 94,000 productive rearrangements. Response samples were taken after a median of roughly a year on treatment, ranging from about 6 to 36 months. All remission and progressive disease samples were collected while patients were still receiving ibrutinib. Cryopreserved peripheral blood mononuclear cells were collected at three points: before therapy, at response, and at either sustained remission or disease progression. Longitudinal samples were obtainable from about 30% of the 86 participants in the trial. Partial responses were observed in about 25 patients and complete responses in 2; after a median follow-up of roughly 72 months, remission was maintained in 15 or so patients and progression was observed in some twelve.

On a MiSeq, deep resolution sequencing aimed for a depth between 1 in 1 million and 1 in 200,000 T cells, with each clonotype covered 10x on average. The immunoSEQ hsTCRB Kit was used to generate the TCR beta libraries. The original pipeline was this. The data were analyzed with ImmunoSEQ Analyzer and ImmunoSEQ Data Assistant, and V, D and J gene assignments followed IMGT definitions. Clonality was computed as one minus normalized Shannon entropy of productive rearrangement frequencies, ranging from 0 to 1. Only overrepresented clonotypes making up at least 0.05% of the repertoire of each patient were included in the public clonotype analysis. Roughly 12 age-matched healthy donor repertoires from immuneACCESS were used as controls for clonality. The immuneACCESS repertoire file appears here via TCRdb, limited to in-frame rearrangements. These files lack a portion of the clones; in checked studies, under half of the deficit traces to unresolved V genes, and the cause of the others is not known. Clone size and V and J calls were adopted from that table, with D and trimming inferred from the DNA. Here the sample has about 300,000 clones; less than 85% occur a single time. The ten largest make up approximately 5.1% of the sample.

On this clone: It has no known antigen specificity. It has no much larger one-base neighbor in the sample; base qualities were not kept.

The time point label on this specimen signifies: progressive disease on ibrutinib. For TCR beta library preparation, about 2.1 micrograms of genomic DNA were extracted from the cryopreserved PBMCs. Longitudinal blood samples from CLL patients on ibrutinib monotherapy were analyzed using high-throughput TCR beta sequencing. The patients took part in an open-label, single-center phase 2 trial of ibrutinib monotherapy. Results the study describes overall, beyond this receptor: Sampling times were not matched between patients in sustained remission and patients whose disease was progressing, and lymph node repertoires were not examined. Clonality rose at ibrutinib response, remained stable during sustained remission, and dropped back toward baseline at progression. Public clonotypes were found to be uncommon and were observed to contract or remain stable during treatment; the increase in clonality was shown to reflect expansion of private clonotypes at ibrutinib response. Baseline clonality was found to be higher than that of age-matched healthy donors and was strongly correlated with circulating CD8+ T-cell counts.

Between the V and J ends, shortened by 1 base and 2 bases respectively, the junction contains 12 bases. The germline V gene specifies MNHNS as CDR1 and SASEGT as CDR2. Taken from cysteine to phenylalanine, the CDR3 has 15 residues. The entry retains the CDR3 DNA only, 45 bases that are in frame from base 1. This receptor was taken from a human donor with chronic lymphocytic leukemia. This sample comprised PBMCs, obtained at disease progression, from a patient treated with ibrutinib. The rearranged chain carries TRBV6-1 and TRBJ2-7; the D gene is possibly TRBD1, with 6 bases matching. Here is the DNA: TGTGCCAGCAGTGAAGAAGGAGGACAGACCTACGAGCAGTACTTC. The encoded protein is CASSEEGGQTYEQYF.